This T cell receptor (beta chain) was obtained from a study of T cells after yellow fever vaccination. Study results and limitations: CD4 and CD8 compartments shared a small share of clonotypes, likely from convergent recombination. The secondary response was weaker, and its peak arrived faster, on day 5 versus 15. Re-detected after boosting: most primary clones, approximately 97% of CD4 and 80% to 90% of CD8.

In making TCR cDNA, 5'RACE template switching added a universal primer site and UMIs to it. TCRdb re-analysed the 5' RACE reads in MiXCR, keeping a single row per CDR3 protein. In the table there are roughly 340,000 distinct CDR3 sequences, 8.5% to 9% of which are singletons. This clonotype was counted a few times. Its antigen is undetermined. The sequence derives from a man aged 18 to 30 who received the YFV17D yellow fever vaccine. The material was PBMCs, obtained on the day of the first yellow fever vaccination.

The CDR3 spells CASSLMGQYNEQFF. In DNA form, the CDR3 reads TGTGCCAGCAGCTTGATGGGACAGTACAATGAGCAGTTCTTC. The chain uses TRBV5-4 and TRBJ2-1; TRBD1 agrees at 7 bases. CDR3 length: 14 residues. The junction had 2 bases not matched to a gene; V was cut back by 1 base and J by 4 bases. Looked up from germline, CDR1 is SGHNT and CDR2 is YYREEE (reference sequence).